One and the same sample provided the 27 T cell receptor beta chains below, sequenced in a study of T cells in localized non-small cell lung cancer (dated by TCRdb to 2020 to 2022). Library method: the immunoSEQ multiplex PCR assay. The table was pulled from immuneACCESS by TCRdb, which kept in-frame rearrangements only. Such tables lose some clones; where checked, under half of the loss comes from unresolved V genes, and the rest has no known cause. The sample yields approximately 140,000 clones; approximately 88% were counted once. The ten largest clones take up around 1.7% of the sample. The source material was peripheral blood, sampled before any cancer treatment. The receptors derive from a female donor older than 55 with stage I lung adenocarcinoma.

This chain links TRBV5-6 with TRBJ2-1; 7 bases are a match to TRBD2. Germline CDR1 SGHDT, CDR2 YYEEEE. Unmatched junction bases numbered 10, after V lost 5 bases and J lost 5 bases. CDR3 length equals 15 residues. The CDR3 bases are TGTGCCAGCAGACGCCCTAGCGGAGTCCACAATGAGCAGTTCTTC. Encoded protein: CASRRPSGVHNEQFF.

V and J are TRBV5-5 and TRBJ2-2, with D perhaps matching TRBD1 (6 bases). Germline CDR1 reads SGHKS; CDR2 reads YYEKEE (reference sequence). V was pared by 5 bases and J by 0 bases, with 11 bases between. This CDR3 is 15 amino acids long. CDR3 in amino acids: CASRQQGPNTGELFF. DNA for the CDR3: TGTGCCAGCAGGCAACAGGGCCCGAACACCGGGGAGCTGTTTTTT.

The chain joins TRBV9 to TRBJ1-1; D is ambiguous. Trimming left V 3 bases short and J 5 bases short, with 11 bases between. The CDR3 length is 13 residues. Germline V gives CDR1 SGDLS, CDR2 YYNGEE. The chain's CDR3 is CASSGGGLTEAFF. CDR3 sequence (DNA): TGTGCCAGCAGCGGAGGAGGGCTGACTGAAGCTTTCTTT.

J is TRBJ1-1 and V is TRBV7-3; D remains ambiguous. This CDR3 contains 13 residues. V lost 5 bases and J lost 4, with 11 bases in between. Germline V gene data show CDR1 as SGHTA and CDR2 as FQGTGA. The CDR3 is CASSLTRSTEAFF. CDR3 sequence (DNA): TGTGCCAGCAGCCTGACAAGGAGCACTGAAGCTTTCTTT.

The V and J genes are TRBV28 and TRBJ2-7, with 9 bases fitting TRBD2. V shed 7 bases, J shed 2 bases, and the junction held 18 bases outside the gene matches. The germline CDR1 and CDR2 sequences are MDHEN and SYDVKM. This CDR3 contains 18 residues. The CDR3 sequence is CASTLGLPIAGVPYEQYF. The CDR3 DNA reads TGTGCCAGCACCTTGGGTCTGCCGATAGCGGGAGTGCCCTACGAGCAGTACTTC.

This chain links TRBV30 with TRBJ1-1, with unresolved D. The ends were cut back, 0 bases at V and 3 bases at J, with 8 bases in the middle. The CDR3 has 13 amino acids. CDR1 is GTSNPN and CDR2 is SVGIG in the germline V gene (reference sequence). Written as DNA, the CDR3 is TGTGCCTGGAGTGTGGGGAGGGACACTGAAGCTTTCTTT. Translating it yields CAWSVGRDTEAFF.

To note about this clone: Sequence at one end of the junction differs from germline and may be a read error. The same CDR3 can be traced to other DNA sequences in this sample. The chain carries TRBV5-1 and TRBJ1-5; D gene ambiguous. Looked up from germline, CDR1 is SGHRS and CDR2 is YFSETQ. This CDR3 has 15 amino acids. The CDR3 DNA sequence: TGCGCCAGCAGTTTGGACGGGGATAGCAATCAGCCCCAGCATTTT. This encodes CASSLDGDSNQPQHF.

J is TRBJ2-3 and V is TRBV5-1; D is unclear. Germline lookup yields CDR1 SGHRS and CDR2 YFSETQ. V was shortened by 2 bases and J by 0 bases, with 16 bases between the two germline ends. The CDR3 extends over 17 amino acids. CDR3 region: CASSLAIKLGSTDTQYF. The CDR3 coding sequence is TGCGCCAGCAGCTTAGCGATTAAACTGGGGAGCACAGATACGCAGTATTTT.

The V and J genes are TRBV5-1 and TRBJ2-7, with 8 bases lining up with TRBD2. This CDR3 contains 15 residues. The V gene's germline CDR1 is SGHRS and CDR2 YFSETQ. The ends lost 4 bases at V and 1 base at J; junction bases unmatched: 7. DNA for the CDR3: TGCGCCAGCAGCGGGCTAGCGGGTGCTTCCTACGAGCAGTACTTC. Protein product: CASSGLAGASYEQYF. Full variable domain (rest looked up from reference TRBV5-1 and TRBJ2-7): KAGVTQTPRYLIKTRGQQVTLSCSPISGHRSVSWYQQTPGQGLQFLFEYFSETQRNKGNFPGRFSGRQFSNSRSEMNVSTLELGDSALYLCASSGLAGASYEQYFGPGTRLTVT.

V usage is TRBV6-6 and J usage is TRBJ1-3, with a weak D call TRBD1 (6 bases). The CDR3 has 15 amino acids. Germline CDR1 and CDR2: MNHNY and SVGAGI (reference sequence). Trimming pared 6 bases from V and 2 bases from J, leaving 14 bases between. Here the CDR3 reads CASSPDRSTGNTIYF. In DNA form, the CDR3 reads TGTGCCAGCAGCCCCGACAGGTCAACTGGAAACACCATATATTTT.

The CDR3 here is CASSLGGYGYEQYF. The CDR3 DNA is TGTGCCAGCAGTTTAGGGGGCTACGGGTACGAGCAGTACTTC. The chain is built from TRBV27 and TRBJ2-7; D might be TRBD1 (6 bases). V dropped 2 bases and J dropped 4 bases, with 12 bases sitting between them. The CDR3 is 14 residues long. Germline lookup yields CDR1 MNHEY and CDR2 SMNVEV (reference sequence).

V gene TRBV27 combines with J gene TRBJ2-1, with unresolved D. The CDR3 consists of 15 residues. Trimming removed 0 bases at V and 3 bases at J, with 9 bases between. Germline CDR1 reads MNHEY; CDR2 reads SMNVEV (reference sequence). CDR3 nucleotide sequence: TGTGCCAGCAGTTTATCGGCCGTTAACTACAATGAGCAGTTCTTC. As protein: CASSLSAVNYNEQFF.

The CDR3 is CASSDPPLRNGYTF. The DNA for the CDR3 is TGCGCCAGCAGTGATCCCCCGCTTCGGAATGGCTACACCTTC. The chain couples TRBV10-2 to TRBJ1-2; D gene uncertain. With 3 bases removed from V and 6 bases from J, the gap between germline ends came to 14 bases. Germline loops: CDR1 WSHSY, CDR2 SAAADI. The CDR3 loop spans 14 amino acids.

V and J are TRBV9 and TRBJ2-3, with 9 positions matching TRBD2. V shed 0 bases, J shed 5 bases, and the junction held 4 bases outside the gene matches. The CDR3 covers 15 residues. Looked up from germline, CDR1 is SGDLS and CDR2 is YYNGEE. This chain's CDR3 is CASSVELAGGDTQYF. The CDR3 DNA sequence: TGTGCCAGCAGCGTAGAACTAGCGGGTGGAGATACGCAGTATTTT.

The V call is TRBV2, the J call TRBJ2-4; 10 bases match TRBD1. Germline lookup yields CDR1 SNHLY and CDR2 FYNNEI. Unmatched junction bases numbered 7, after V lost 5 bases and J lost 6 bases. The CDR3 sequence is 15 residues long. CDR3 nucleotide sequence: TGTGCCAGCAGTCCCGGGACAGGGGCTACAAACATTCAGTACTTC. Residues: CASSPGTGATNIQYF.

This rearrangement joins TRBV6-1 to TRBJ1-1; possibly TRBD1 for D (6 bases). Trimming took 3 bases from V and 4 from J, leaving 12 bases between them. Germline assignment: CDR1 MNHNS and CDR2 SASEGT. This CDR3 has 14 amino acids. The DNA for the CDR3 is TGTGCCAGCAGTGATATCGTCAGGGGCACTGAAGCTTTCTTT. Its translation: CASSDIVRGTEAFF.

The CDR3 nucleotides read TGTGCCAGCAGCTTAATCAGGGGGCAGGGAAACACCATATATTTT. As protein: CASSLIRGQGNTIYF. The rearrangement uses TRBV7-8 and TRBJ1-3, with TRBD1 matching over 8 bases. CDR1 is SGHVS and CDR2 is FQNEAQ in the germline V gene. The CDR3 is 15 residues long. V was clipped by 2 bases and J by 4 bases; unmatched bases: 4.

J is TRBJ1-3 and V is TRBV5-1; D is ambiguous. Germline assignment: CDR1 SGHRS and CDR2 YFSETQ. V lost 1 base to trimming and J lost 0 bases, with 8 bases between them. CDR3 length: 15 amino acids. CDR3 DNA sequence: TGCGCCAGCAGCTTGAGTTCCAACTCTGGAAACACCATATATTTT. Its protein product is CASSLSSNSGNTIYF.

The rearrangement uses TRBV18 and TRBJ2-7; D possibly corresponds to TRBD2 (5 bases). CDR3 size: 13 residues. CDR1 is KGHSH, CDR2 LQKENI, per germline. The V end was cut by 3 bases, the J end by 6 bases, with 12 bases between. The CDR3 DNA reads TGTGCCAGCTCACCCCCTGTGGGGAGCGAGCAGTACTTC. This gives the protein CASSPPVGSEQYF.

For this clone: At one boundary the junction diverges from the germline segment, which might be a read error. This CDR3 is also generated by other DNA sequences in the sample. The V call is TRBV28, the J call TRBJ2-7, with D unresolved. CDR1 is MDHEN, CDR2 SYDVKM, per germline. CDR3 length equals 11 residues. The CDR3 DNA is TGTGCCAGCCTTGGTAACGACGAGCAGTACTTT. Translating gives CASLGNDEQYF.

V usage is TRBV7-7 and J usage is TRBJ2-1, with TRBD2 matching 11 bases. The CDR3 length is 17 residues. The trim removed 2 bases at V and 7 bases at J, leaving 10 bases unmatched. Germline V gene sequence: CDR1 SSHAT, CDR2 FNYEAQ (reference sequence). The CDR3 coding sequence is TGTGCCAGCAGCTTAAAAGGTGAACTAGCGGGAGCAAATGAGCAGTTCTTC. Amino acids: CASSLKGELAGANEQFF.

The CDR3 coding sequence is TGTGCCAGCAGTCTCCCCCCCGGCTACAATGAGCAGTTCTTC. Protein product: CASSLPPGYNEQFF. This chain joins TRBV6-6 and TRBJ2-1; D not resolved. V was clipped by 5 bases and J by 3 bases, with 11 bases between them. The CDR3 has 14 amino acids. Germline loops: CDR1 MNHNY, CDR2 SVGAGI (reference sequence).

The V and J genes are TRBV14 and TRBJ1-2; no firm D call. Between the trimmed V and J ends, which lost 0 bases and 10 bases, there was a span of 12 bases. There are 13 residues in the CDR3. In germline, CDR1 is SGHDN, CDR2 FVKESK. The CDR3 loop is CASSQDREGFYTF. The CDR3 nucleotides read TGTGCCAGCAGCCAAGATCGGGAGGGCTTCTACACCTTC.

The chain uses TRBV7-9 and TRBJ2-6; D uncertain. V was cut by 4 bases and J by 0 bases, with 7 bases left in between. The germline gives CDR1 SEHNR, CDR2 FQNEAQ (reference sequence). This CDR3 has 15 amino acids. The DNA for the CDR3 is TGTGCCAGCAGCTCAGGCTTCTCTGGGGCCAACGTCCTGACTTTC. This encodes CASSSGFSGANVLTF. Full variable domain (remainder filled in from reference TRBV7-9 and TRBJ2-6): DTGVSQNPRHKITKRGQNVTFRCDPISEHNRLYWYRQTLGQGPEFLTYFQNEAQLEKSRLLSDRFSAERPKGSFSTLEIQRTEQGDSAMYLCASSSGFSGANVLTFGAGSRLTVL.

The chain has TRBV6-6 and TRBJ2-5; D is ambiguous. The CDR3 has 11 residues. Deletions cut 5 bases from V and 5 bases from J, with 6 bases between. CDR1 and CDR2 from the germline V gene are MNHNY and SVGAGI (reference sequence). DNA of the CDR3: TGTGCCAGCAGTAATCTGGAGACCCAGTACTTC. Translating it yields CASSNLETQYF.

This clone appeared a single time. This chain connects TRBV5-6 to TRBJ2-3; D is uncertain. Germline loops: CDR1 SGHDT, CDR2 YYEEEE. The CDR3 has 14 amino acids. Trimming pared 2 bases from V and 2 bases from J, leaving 9 bases between. The chain's CDR3 is CASSFFQVTDTQYF. The CDR3 DNA reads as TGTGCCAGCAGCTTTTTCCAGGTCACAGATACGCAGTATTTT.

The chain has TRBV27 and TRBJ2-7, with D perhaps matching TRBD1 (6 bases). The V gene's germline CDR1 is MNHEY and CDR2 SMNVEV (reference sequence). The CDR3 has 13 residues. Trimming left V 3 bases short and J 3 bases short, with 9 bases between. The CDR3 DNA follows: TGTGCCAGCAGTTTTAGGGGGTTCTACGAGCAGTACTTC. Its translation is CASSFRGFYEQYF.